These T cell receptor beta chains were read from a single sample in a study of T cell changes during pregnancy in multiple sclerosis. The protocol was immunoSEQ multiplex PCR, while the TCRdb copy is restricted to in-frame clones and leaves out a portion. The table shows about 66,000 clones, with 91% occurring only once. The material was CD8+ T cells from peripheral blood mononuclear cells, obtained before pregnancy. These receptors came from a female donor with multiple sclerosis, enrolled in a pregnancy study. CDR3s include the opening cysteine and the closing phenylalanine or tryptophan. Fields, in order: CDR3 protein, CDR3 DNA, V gene, J gene, D gene, clone size. The D gene is left open where the match is weak. For some rows the clone size is stated as once, few or many, or as a class when expanded; others skip it.

CDR3: CASSYGREQYF; DNA: TGTGCCAGCAGCTACGGGAGGGAGCAGTACTTC; V: TRBV11-3; J: TRBJ2-7; D: TRBD2; size: -
CDR3: CASSLEPDLDTQYF; DNA: TGTGCCAGCAGCTTAGAACCAGATTTGGATACGCAGTATTTT; V: TRBV7-8; J: TRBJ2-3; D: -; size: -
CDR3: CASSLGEWPGDTQYF; DNA: TGTGCCAGCAGTTTAGGGGAATGGCCTGGGGATACGCAGTATTTT; V: TRBV25-1; J: TRBJ2-3; D: -; size: -
CDR3: CASSAAGGWSEAFF; DNA: TGTGCCAGCAGCGCTGCAGGGGGTTGGAGTGAAGCTTTCTTT; V: TRBV9; J: TRBJ1-1; D: TRBD1; size: -
CDR3: CASSPPGQKQETQYF; DNA: TGTGCCAGCTCACCGCCGGGACAGAAGCAAGAGACCCAGTACTTC; V: TRBV18; J: TRBJ2-5; D: TRBD1; size: once
CDR3: CASSFSPGQGNSPLHF; DNA: TGTGCCAGCAGTTTTTCTCCCGGACAGGGAAATTCACCCCTCCACTTT; V: TRBV27; J: TRBJ1-6; D: TRBD1; size: -
CDR3: CASSYGTYSPLHF; DNA: TGTGCCAGCAGTTACGGGACATATTCACCCCTCCACTTT; V: TRBV6-5; J: TRBJ1-6; D: -; size: -
CDR3: CASSEGGNNEQYF; DNA: TGTGCCAGCAGCGAGGGAGGGAACAACGAGCAGTACTTC; V: TRBV9; J: TRBJ2-7; D: TRBD2; size: -
CDR3: CATSSGQGNSPLHF; DNA: TGCGCCACGAGTTCCGGACAGGGGAATTCACCCCTCCACTTT; V: TRBV4-1; J: TRBJ1-6; D: TRBD1; size: -
CDR3: CASSRDSSWEQYF; DNA: TGTGCCAGCAGCCGGGACAGCTCTTGGGAGCAGTACTTC; V: TRBV2; J: TRBJ2-7; D: TRBD1; size: -
CDR3: CASSTSTGSYEQYF; DNA: TGTGCCAGCAGCACGTCGACAGGATCCTACGAGCAGTACTTC; V: TRBV7-9; J: TRBJ2-7; D: -; size: -
CDR3: CSVASGLVGAFF; DNA: TGCAGCGTTGCATCGGGTCTTGTTGGAGCTTTCTTT; V: TRBV29-1; J: TRBJ1-1; D: -; size: -
CDR3: CASTKGGSILEEKLFF; DNA: TGTGCCAGCACGAAGGGCGGGAGCATTTTGGAAGAAAAACTGTTTTTT; V: TRBV2; J: TRBJ1-4; D: -; size: -
CDR3: CASSPGQSYEQYF; DNA: TGTGCCAGTAGTCCGGGACAGTCCTACGAGCAGTACTTC; V: TRBV19; J: TRBJ2-7; D: TRBD1; size: -
CDR3: CASSISVGQGYGYTF; DNA: TGTGCCAGTAGTATAAGCGTCGGACAGGGCTATGGCTACACCTTC; V: TRBV19; J: TRBJ1-2; D: TRBD1; size: -
CDR3: CASSLRGGQKFYEQYF; DNA: TGTGCCAGCAGCCTGAGGGGAGGGCAGAAATTCTACGAGCAGTACTTC; V: TRBV5-5; J: TRBJ2-7; D: TRBD2; size: -
CDR3: CARDLERAYNSPLHF; DNA: TGTGCCAGAGATTTGGAACGGGCCTATAATTCACCCCTCCACTTT; V: TRBV9; J: TRBJ1-6; D: -; size: -
CDR3: CASSYAASGNNEQFF; DNA: TGTGCCAGCAGTTATGCGGCTAGCGGGAACAATGAGCAGTTCTTC; V: TRBV6-5; J: TRBJ2-1; D: TRBD2; size: -
CDR3: CSVEEGPGISGANVLTF; DNA: TGCAGCGTTGAAGAGGGCCCAGGGATCTCTGGGGCCAACGTCCTGACTTTC; V: TRBV29-1; J: TRBJ2-6; D: -; size: once
CDR3: CASSEYRQGAIEAFF; DNA: TGTGCCAGCAGTGAATACAGACAGGGGGCTATTGAAGCTTTCTTT; V: TRBV2; J: TRBJ1-1; D: TRBD1; size: few
CDR3: CASRSSVSGEKLFF; DNA: TGTGCCAGTAGATCCTCGGTTAGTGGTGAAAAACTGTTTTTT; V: TRBV19; J: TRBJ1-4; D: -; size: -
CDR3: CASSPRGGQGNYNEQFF; DNA: TGTGCCAGCAGCCCGAGAGGGGGACAGGGAAATTACAATGAGCAGTTCTTC; V: TRBV9; J: TRBJ2-1; D: TRBD1; size: once
CDR3: CASSGNAGVSYGYTF; DNA: TGTGCCAGCAGTGGGAACGCGGGAGTATCCTATGGCTACACCTTC; V: TRBV27; J: TRBJ1-2; D: -; size: -
CDR3: CASSRGLAGENEQFF; DNA: TGTGCCAGCAGCCGTGGACTAGCGGGGGAAAATGAGCAGTTCTTC; V: TRBV7-8; J: TRBJ2-1; D: TRBD2; size: -